This T cell receptor beta chain is drawn from a study of early T cells in non-severe SARS-CoV-2 infection. TCRdb itself ran the 5' RACE reads through MiXCR, one entry per CDR3 protein. The sample holds over 55,000 distinct CDR3 sequences, roughly 10% seen once. V lost 3 bases to trimming and J lost 0 bases, with 3 bases between them. CDR3 length equals 12 residues. Per germline, CDR1 DFQATT and CDR2 SNEGSKA (reference sequence). The table lists this clonotype with a few counts. The TCR was taken from an adult who was a healthcare worker with PCR-confirmed SARS-CoV-2 infection or an uninfected control (not recorded which). The chain links TRBV20-1 to TRBJ1-3; no firm D call. Sequenced input: whole blood. DNA for the CDR3: TGCAGTGCTAGCACCTCTGGAAACACCATATATTTT. Protein: CSASTSGNTIYF.